The 7 T cell receptor beta chains listed next were all sequenced from one sample in a study of blood T cells in healthy people across ages. A sample-barcoded 5' primer and a J-beta primer mix were used in a second PCR of about 6 to 11 cycles. TCRdb passed the 5' RACE reads through MiXCR, listing each CDR3 protein once. The repertoire consists of approximately 1.5 million distinct CDR3 sequences, with 35% to 45% occurring once and the leading ten covering around 4%. The sample consisted of blood. These receptors originate from a woman aged 18 to 35 in good health.

This clonotype was seen only a few times. The V gene is TRBV6-2 or TRBV6-3, the J gene TRBJ2-5; D gene uncertain. The CDR3 is made up of 13 amino acids. The V gene's germline CDR1 is MNHEY and CDR2 SVGEGT. Deletions cut 6 bases from V and 5 bases from J, with 13 bases between. CDR3 protein: CASRPRTGETQYF. DNA for the CDR3: TGTGCCAGCAGACCCAGGACCGGGGAGACCCAGTACTTC.

The CDR3 nucleotides read TGTGCCAGCAGCTTACCGAGCGGGAGGGATACGCAGTATTTT. This codes for CASSLPSGRDTQYF. The chain carries TRBV7-9 and TRBJ2-3; 9 positions match TRBD2. Germline V gene lookup returns CDR1 SEHNR and CDR2 FQNEAQ (reference sequence). This CDR3 has 14 residues. V trimming: 2 bases; J trimming: 6 bases; junction bases outside the gene matches: 3.

In regard to this clonotype: Germline is not matched at one junction end, which may reflect a read error. The rearrangement uses TRBV5-1 and TRBJ1-1, with a weak D call TRBD1 (5 bases). Germline-derived CDR1 and CDR2 are SGHRS and YFSETQ. This CDR3 is 16 amino acids long. CDR3 protein: CASSLAVGRADTEVFF. The CDR3 DNA is TGCGCCAGCAGCTTGGCGGTTGGCAGGGCAGACACTGAAGTTTTCTTT.

Only a few counts were recorded for this clonotype. The chain couples TRBV25-1 to TRBJ2-5; the D is unclear. Germline V gives CDR1 MGHDK, CDR2 SYGVNS. The CDR3 contains 13 residues. Trimming cost V 3 bases and J 0 bases, with 5 bases left between them. As DNA, the CDR3 is TGTGCCAGCAGTGAGTCCAACCAAGAGACCCAGTACTTC. Translating gives CASSESNQETQYF.

The chain carries TRBV20-1 and TRBJ1-2; tentatively, D is TRBD1 (5 bases). The CDR3 extends over 14 amino acids. CDR1 and CDR2 from the germline V gene are DFQATT and SNEGSKA (reference sequence). Between the trimmed V and J ends, which lost 2 bases and 7 bases, there was a span of 17 bases. The CDR3 sequence is CSARMGEGVSGYTF. The DNA of the CDR3 is TGCAGTGCTAGAATGGGGGAAGGAGTATCTGGCTACACCTTC.

This clonotype was seen many times. The chain employs TRBV20-1 and TRBJ1-4; D may be TRBD1 (5 bases). The CDR3 totals 15 residues. CDR1 is DFQATT and CDR2 is SNEGSKA in the germline V gene (reference sequence). V lost 0 bases, J lost 4 bases, and 12 bases lay in between. The CDR3 protein is CSARDYKGNNEKLFF. The CDR3 nucleotides are TGCAGTGCTAGAGATTACAAGGGGAATAATGAAAAACTGTTTTTT.

With respect to this clonotype: Since a much larger clone is just one base distant, this may be a read error. The rearrangement joins TRBV4-1 to TRBJ2-1; 9 bases are shared with TRBD1. CDR1 is MGHRA and CDR2 is YSYEKL in the germline V gene. The CDR3 is made up of 15 amino acids. CDR3 nucleotides: TGCGCCGGCAGACCGGGACAGGGAGCCTACAATGAGCAGTTCTTC. Residues: CAGRPGQGAYNEQFF.